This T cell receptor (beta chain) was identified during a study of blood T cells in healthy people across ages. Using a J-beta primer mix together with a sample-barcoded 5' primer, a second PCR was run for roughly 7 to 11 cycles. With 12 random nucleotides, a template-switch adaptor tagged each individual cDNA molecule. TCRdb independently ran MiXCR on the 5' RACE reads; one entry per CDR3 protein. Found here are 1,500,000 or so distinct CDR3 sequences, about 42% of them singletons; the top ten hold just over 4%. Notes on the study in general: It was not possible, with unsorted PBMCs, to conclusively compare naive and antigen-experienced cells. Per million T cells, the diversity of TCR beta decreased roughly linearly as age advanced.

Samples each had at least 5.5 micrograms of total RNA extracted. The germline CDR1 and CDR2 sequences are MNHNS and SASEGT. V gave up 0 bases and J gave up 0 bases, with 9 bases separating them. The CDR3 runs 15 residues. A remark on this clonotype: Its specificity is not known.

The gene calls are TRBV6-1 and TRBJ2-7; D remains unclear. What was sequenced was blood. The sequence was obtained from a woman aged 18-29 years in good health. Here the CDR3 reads CASSEAGFLSYEQYF. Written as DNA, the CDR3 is TGTGCCAGCAGTGAAGCTGGGTTTCTCTCCTACGAGCAGTACTTC.